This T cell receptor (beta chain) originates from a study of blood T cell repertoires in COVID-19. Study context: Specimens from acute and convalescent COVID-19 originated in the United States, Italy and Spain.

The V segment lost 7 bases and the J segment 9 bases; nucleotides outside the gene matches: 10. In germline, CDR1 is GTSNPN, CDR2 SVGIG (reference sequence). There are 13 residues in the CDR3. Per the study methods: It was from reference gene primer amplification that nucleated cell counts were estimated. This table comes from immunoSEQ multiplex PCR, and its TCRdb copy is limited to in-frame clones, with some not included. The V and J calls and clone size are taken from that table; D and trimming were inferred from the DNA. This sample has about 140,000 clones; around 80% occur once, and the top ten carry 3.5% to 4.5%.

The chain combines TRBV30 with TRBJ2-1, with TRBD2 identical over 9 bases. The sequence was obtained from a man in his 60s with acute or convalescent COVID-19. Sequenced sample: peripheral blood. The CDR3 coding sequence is TGTGCCTACCAAACCCTAGCGGGGTTTGAGCAGTTCTTC. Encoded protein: CAYQTLAGFEQFF.